This T cell receptor beta chain appears in the sequencing data of a study of blood T cell repertoires in COVID-19. Background on the study: Whether acute or convalescent, the COVID-19 samples came from the United States, Italy and Spain. PBMCs, B-cell-depleted T cells, or T cells provided the cDNA or gDNA that made up the material.

There are 13 residues in the CDR3. The germline gives CDR1 LNHNV, CDR2 YYDKDF (reference sequence). V lost 0 bases and J lost 14, with 14 bases in between. The data were produced by immunoSEQ multiplex PCR, yet TCRdb's version contains in-frame clones alone and is incomplete. The table lists fewer than 450,000 clones, under 95% of them singletons. The chain employs TRBV15 and TRBJ1-5, with unresolved D. Material for sequencing was peripheral blood. The TCR sequence derives from a woman under 30 who had recovered from COVID-19. In DNA form, the CDR3 reads TGTGCCACCAGCAGAGATCCCGCAGGTCCCAAGCATTTT. This gives the protein CATSRDPAGPKHF.